These 9 T cell receptor beta chains came from one sample sequenced in a study of OX40 agonist ivuxolimab in advanced cancers. The data were produced by immunoSEQ multiplex PCR, yet TCRdb's version contains in-frame clones alone and is incomplete. The sample lists tens of thousands of clones; around 90% were seen once. Specimen: CD4+ or CD8+ T cells sorted from blood, collected in a trial of the OX40 agonist ivuxolimab. The source is an adult with an advanced solid tumor such as melanoma, head and neck, liver or kidney cancer.

CDR3 region: CAISANSVDTQYF. CDR3 nucleotide sequence: TGTGCCATCAGTGCAAACTCCGTTGATACGCAGTATTTT. V is TRBV10-3 and J is TRBJ2-3; D not resolved. The germline gives CDR1 ENHRY, CDR2 SYGVKD. V lost 4 bases and J 6 bases, leaving 11 bases between the germline ends. The CDR3 is 13 residues long.

This clone was counted a few times. The sample holds other DNA sequences that translate to the same CDR3. The chain links TRBV7-9 to TRBJ1-4; tentative D call: TRBD1 (6 bases). CDR1 is SEHNR and CDR2 is FQNEAQ in the germline V gene (reference sequence). The CDR3 is 14 residues long. Trimming cost V 5 bases and J 11 bases, with 18 bases left between them. The CDR3 sequence is CASSRDKTGLKLFF. The CDR3 bases are TGTGCCAGCAGCCGAGACAAGACAGGCCTGAAACTGTTTTTT.

V and J are TRBV5-1 and TRBJ2-3; possibly TRBD2 for D (6 bases). The CDR3 is 13 residues long. The germline CDR1 and CDR2 sequences are SGHRS and YFSETQ. V was pared by 4 bases and J by 4 bases, with 10 bases between. CDR3: CASSLGTSDTQYF. In nucleotides, the CDR3 is TGCGCCAGCAGCCTAGGGACTTCAGATACGCAGTATTTT.

This clone was counted between two and nine times. CDR3 sequence (DNA): TGTGCCAGCAGCGCGAGCCGGGACAGGGGTCATGGCTACACCTTC. Translation gives CASSASRDRGHGYTF. J is TRBJ1-2 and V is TRBV7-9; the match to TRBD1 covers 10 bases. The CDR3 is 15 amino acids. Germline V gene data show CDR1 as SEHNR and CDR2 as FQNEAQ (reference sequence). V dropped 5 bases and J dropped 6; count of bases not matched to a gene: 9.

The rearrangement joins TRBV18 to TRBJ2-1; 8 bases fit TRBD1. Trimming at V came to 10 bases and at J to 5 bases, leaving 7 bases not matched to a gene. This CDR3 is 13 amino acids long. From germline, CDR1 is KGHSH and CDR2 LQKENI. Here the CDR3 DNA reads TGTGCCACCCAGACAGGGGCGAACAATGAGCAGTTCTTC. Translated: CATQTGANNEQFF.

As DNA, the CDR3 is TGTGCCAGCAGTTACGACAGAGGCGGGGGCTACACCTTC. It codes for CASSYDRGGGYTF. The gene calls are TRBV6-5 and TRBJ1-2; the D gene is possibly TRBD1 (5 bases). The germline V gene encodes CDR1 MNHEY and CDR2 SVGAGI. The CDR3 sequence is 13 residues long. V lost 2 bases and J 8 bases, leaving 12 bases between the germline ends.

The V call is TRBV7-8, the J call TRBJ2-2, with 9 bases that match TRBD2. Germline V gives CDR1 SGHVS, CDR2 FQNEAQ. The V gene end was trimmed by 8 bases and the J gene end by 1 base; junction bases not matched to a gene: 5. The CDR3 length is 15 residues. Here the CDR3 DNA reads TGTGCCAGCGGGGGCGGGAGGGGGAACACCGGGGAGCTGTTTTTT. Translation gives CASGGGRGNTGELFF.

This chain links TRBV11-2 with TRBJ2-1, with D possibly TRBD1 on 6 matching bases. CDR1 and CDR2 (germline): SGHAT, FQNNGV. Trimming pared 5 bases from V and 1 base from J, leaving 18 bases between. The CDR3 spans 17 residues. Written as DNA, the CDR3 is TGTGCCAGCAGCGCCGCATTCGCCGGACAGTCCTACAATGAGCAGTTCTTC. Its translation is CASSAAFAGQSYNEQFF.

In this sample, this clone turned up once. V is TRBV25-1 and J is TRBJ2-3; TRBD1 matches at 9 bases. V shed 6 bases and J 4 bases; nucleotides not matched to a gene: 11. The germline V gene encodes CDR1 MGHDK and CDR2 SYGVNS. The CDR3 has 16 residues. CDR3 sequence (DNA): TGTGCCAGCAGGCATACAGGGGGCGGTCACGCAGATACGCAGTATTTT. It translates to CASRHTGGGHADTQYF.